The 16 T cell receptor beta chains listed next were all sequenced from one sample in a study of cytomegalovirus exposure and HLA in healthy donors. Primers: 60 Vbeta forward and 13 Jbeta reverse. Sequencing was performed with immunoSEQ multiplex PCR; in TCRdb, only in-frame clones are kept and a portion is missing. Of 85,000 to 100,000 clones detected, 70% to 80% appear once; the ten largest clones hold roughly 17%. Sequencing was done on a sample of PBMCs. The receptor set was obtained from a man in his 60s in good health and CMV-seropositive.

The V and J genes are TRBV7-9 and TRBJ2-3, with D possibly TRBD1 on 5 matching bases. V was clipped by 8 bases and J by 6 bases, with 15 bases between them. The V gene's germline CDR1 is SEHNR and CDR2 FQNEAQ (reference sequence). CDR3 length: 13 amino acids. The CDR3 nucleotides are TGTGCCAGCCGACGGTGGGGCATCGATACGCAGTATTTT. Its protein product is CASRRWGIDTQYF. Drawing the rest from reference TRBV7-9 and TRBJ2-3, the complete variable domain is DTGVSQNPRHKITKRGQNVTFRCDPISEHNRLYWYRQTLGQGPEFLTYFQNEAQLEKSRLLSDRFSAERPKGSFSTLEIQRTEQGDSAMYLCASRRWGIDTQYFGPGTRLTVL.

The DNA for the CDR3 is TGTGCCAGCAGCCGGGAGGGGACTAGCGTTGGGACCCAGTACTTC. This sequence encodes CASSREGTSVGTQYF. The V gene is TRBV7-2, the J gene TRBJ2-5; TRBD2 matches 10 bases. Germline CDR1 reads SGHTA; CDR2 reads FQGNSA. The V and J ends lost 5 bases and 7 bases, in that order; junction bases with no gene match: 10. There are 15 residues in the CDR3. The full variable domain, with the rest looked up from reference TRBV7-2 and TRBJ2-5, is GAGVSQSPSNKVTEKGKDVELRCDPISGHTALYWYRQSLGQGLEFLIYFQGNSAPDKSGLPSDRFSAERTGGSVSTLTIQRTQQEDSAVYLCASSREGTSVGTQYFGPGTRLLVL.

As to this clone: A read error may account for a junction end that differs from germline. The CDR3 protein is CASREGGSGANVLTF. The CDR3 region has the DNA TGTGCCAGCAGGGAAGGGGGCTCGGGGGCCAACGTCCTGACTTTC. This rearrangement joins TRBV6-1 to TRBJ2-6, with 7 bases lining up with TRBD1. The CDR3 loop spans 15 amino acids. The germline CDR1 and CDR2 sequences are MNHNS and SASEGT.

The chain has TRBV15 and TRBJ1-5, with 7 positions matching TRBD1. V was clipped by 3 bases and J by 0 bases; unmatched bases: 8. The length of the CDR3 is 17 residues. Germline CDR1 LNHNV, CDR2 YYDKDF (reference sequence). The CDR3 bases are TGTGCCACCAGCAGTGGACGGGACAGACATAGCAATCAGCCCCAGCATTTT. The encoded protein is CATSSGRDRHSNQPQHF.

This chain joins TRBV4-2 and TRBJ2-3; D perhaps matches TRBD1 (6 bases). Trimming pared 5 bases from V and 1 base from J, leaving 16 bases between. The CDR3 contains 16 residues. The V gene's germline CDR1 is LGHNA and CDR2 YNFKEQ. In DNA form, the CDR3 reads TGTGCCAGCAGCGCCAAGCTGGGGGCAGGCACAGATACGCAGTATTTT. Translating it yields CASSAKLGAGTDTQYF.

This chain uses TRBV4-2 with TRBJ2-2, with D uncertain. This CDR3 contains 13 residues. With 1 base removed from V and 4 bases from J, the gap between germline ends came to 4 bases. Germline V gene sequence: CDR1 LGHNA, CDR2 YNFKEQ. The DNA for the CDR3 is TGTGCCAGCAGCCAAGTTCTCACCGGGGAGCTGTTTTTT. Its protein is CASSQVLTGELFF.

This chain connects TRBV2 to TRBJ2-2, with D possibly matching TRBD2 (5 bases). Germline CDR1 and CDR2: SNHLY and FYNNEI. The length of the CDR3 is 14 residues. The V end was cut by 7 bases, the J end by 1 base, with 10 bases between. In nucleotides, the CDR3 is TGTGCCAGCAAAGCGGACTTGAACACCGGGGAGCTGTTTTTT. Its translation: CASKADLNTGELFF.

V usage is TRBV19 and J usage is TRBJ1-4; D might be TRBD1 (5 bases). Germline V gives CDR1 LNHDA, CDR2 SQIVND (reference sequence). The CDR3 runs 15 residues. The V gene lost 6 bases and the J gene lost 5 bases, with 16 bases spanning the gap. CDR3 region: CASRPIGHPNEKLFF. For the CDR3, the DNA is TGTGCCAGTAGGCCTATTGGACACCCCAATGAAAAACTGTTTTTT.

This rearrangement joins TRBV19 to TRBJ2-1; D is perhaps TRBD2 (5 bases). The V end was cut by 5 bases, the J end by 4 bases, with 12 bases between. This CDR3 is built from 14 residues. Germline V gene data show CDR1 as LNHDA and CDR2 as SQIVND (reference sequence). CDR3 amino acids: CASSSGSRYNEQFF. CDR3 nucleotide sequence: TGTGCCAGTAGTTCGGGGTCGCGGTACAATGAGCAGTTCTTC. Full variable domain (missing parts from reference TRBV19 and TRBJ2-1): DGGITQSPKYLFRKEGQNVTLSCEQNLNHDAMYWYRQDPGQGLRLIYYSQIVNDFQKGDIAEGYSVSREKKESFPLTVTSAQKNPTAFYLCASSSGSRYNEQFFGPGTRLTVL.

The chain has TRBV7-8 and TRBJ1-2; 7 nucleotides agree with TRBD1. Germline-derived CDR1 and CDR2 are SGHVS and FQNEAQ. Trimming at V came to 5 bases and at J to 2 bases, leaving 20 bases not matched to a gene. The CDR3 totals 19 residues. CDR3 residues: CASSPPTGTVRIGNYGYTF. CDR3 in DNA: TGTGCCAGCAGCCCCCCTACCGGGACAGTGCGGATCGGGAACTATGGCTACACCTTC.

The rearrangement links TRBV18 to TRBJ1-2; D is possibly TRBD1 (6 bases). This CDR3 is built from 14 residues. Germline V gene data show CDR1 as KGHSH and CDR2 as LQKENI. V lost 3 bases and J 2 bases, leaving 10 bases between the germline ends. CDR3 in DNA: TGTGCCAGCTCACCTCTGGACAGAAACTATGGCTACACCTTC. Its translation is CASSPLDRNYGYTF.

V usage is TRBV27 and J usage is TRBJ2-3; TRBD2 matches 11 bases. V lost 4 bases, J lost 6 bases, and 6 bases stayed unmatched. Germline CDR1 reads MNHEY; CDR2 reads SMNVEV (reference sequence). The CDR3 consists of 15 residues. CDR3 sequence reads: CASSSVSGGADTQYF. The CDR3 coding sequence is TGTGCCAGCAGTTCCGTTAGCGGGGGGGCGGATACGCAGTATTTT.

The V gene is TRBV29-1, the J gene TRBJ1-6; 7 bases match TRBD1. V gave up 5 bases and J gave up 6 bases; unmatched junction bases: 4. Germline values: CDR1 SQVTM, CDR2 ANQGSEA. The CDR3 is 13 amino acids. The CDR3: CSVRDSVNSPLHF. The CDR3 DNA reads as TGCAGCGTTCGGGACAGCGTTAATTCACCCCTCCACTTT.

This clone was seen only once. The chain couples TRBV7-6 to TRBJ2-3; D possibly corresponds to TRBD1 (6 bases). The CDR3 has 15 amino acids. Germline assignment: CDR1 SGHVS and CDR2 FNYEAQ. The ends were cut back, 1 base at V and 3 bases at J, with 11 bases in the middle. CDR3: CASSLGPGATDTQYF. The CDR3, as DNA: TGTGCCAGCAGCTTAGGACCAGGGGCGACAGATACGCAGTATTTT.

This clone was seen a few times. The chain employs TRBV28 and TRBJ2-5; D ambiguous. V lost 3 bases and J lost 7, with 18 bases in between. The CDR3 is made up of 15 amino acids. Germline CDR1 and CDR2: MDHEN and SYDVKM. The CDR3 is CASSFDGSVRGTQYF. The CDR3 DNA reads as TGTGCCAGCAGTTTCGACGGGTCGGTTCGAGGGACCCAGTACTTC.

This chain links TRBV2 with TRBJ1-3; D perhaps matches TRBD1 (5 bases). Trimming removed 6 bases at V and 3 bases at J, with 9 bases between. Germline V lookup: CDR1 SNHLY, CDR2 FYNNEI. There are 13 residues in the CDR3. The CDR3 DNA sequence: TGTGCCAGCAGCCAGGGAGGTGGAAACACCATATATTTT. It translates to CASSQGGGNTIYF.